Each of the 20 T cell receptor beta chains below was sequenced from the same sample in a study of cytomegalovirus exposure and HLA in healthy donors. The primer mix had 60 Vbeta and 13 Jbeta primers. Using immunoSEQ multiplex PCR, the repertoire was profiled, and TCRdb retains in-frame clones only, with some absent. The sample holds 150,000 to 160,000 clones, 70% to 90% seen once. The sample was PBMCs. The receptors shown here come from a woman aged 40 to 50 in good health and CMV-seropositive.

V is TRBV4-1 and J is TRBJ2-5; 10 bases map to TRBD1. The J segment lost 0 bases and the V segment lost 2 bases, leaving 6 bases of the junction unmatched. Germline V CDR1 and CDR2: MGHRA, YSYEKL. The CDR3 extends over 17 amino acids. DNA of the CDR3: TGCGCCAGCAGCCAACCCTCCGGGACAGGGGACCAAGAGACCCAGTACTTC. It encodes CASSQPSGTGDQETQYF.

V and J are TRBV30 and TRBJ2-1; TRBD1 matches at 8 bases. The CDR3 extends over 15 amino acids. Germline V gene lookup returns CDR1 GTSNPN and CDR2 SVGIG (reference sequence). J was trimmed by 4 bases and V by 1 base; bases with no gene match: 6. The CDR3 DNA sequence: TGTGCCTGGAGTGCCCTGGACAGGGCGTACAATGAGCAGTTCTTC. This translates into CAWSALDRAYNEQFF.

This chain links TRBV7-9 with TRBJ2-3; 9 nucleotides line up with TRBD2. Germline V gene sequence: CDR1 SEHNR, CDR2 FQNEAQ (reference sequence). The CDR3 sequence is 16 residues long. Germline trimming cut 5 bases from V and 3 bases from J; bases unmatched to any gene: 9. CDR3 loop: CASSPDGTSYTDTQYF. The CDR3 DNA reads TGTGCCAGCAGCCCAGACGGGACTAGCTATACAGATACGCAGTATTTT.

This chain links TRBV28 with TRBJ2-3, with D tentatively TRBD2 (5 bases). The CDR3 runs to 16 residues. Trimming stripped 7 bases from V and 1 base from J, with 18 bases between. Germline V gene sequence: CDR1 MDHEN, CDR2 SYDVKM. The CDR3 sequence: CASIPSAGWGTDTQYF. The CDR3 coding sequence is TGTGCCAGCATCCCCAGCGCGGGTTGGGGCACAGATACGCAGTATTTT.

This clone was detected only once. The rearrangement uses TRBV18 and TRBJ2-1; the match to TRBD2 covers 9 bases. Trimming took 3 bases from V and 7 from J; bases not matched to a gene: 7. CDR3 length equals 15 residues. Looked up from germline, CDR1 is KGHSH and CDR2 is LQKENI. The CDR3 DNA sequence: TGTGCCAGCTCACCCTGGAGTAGCGGGAGTAATGAGCAGTTCTTC. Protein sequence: CASSPWSSGSNEQFF.

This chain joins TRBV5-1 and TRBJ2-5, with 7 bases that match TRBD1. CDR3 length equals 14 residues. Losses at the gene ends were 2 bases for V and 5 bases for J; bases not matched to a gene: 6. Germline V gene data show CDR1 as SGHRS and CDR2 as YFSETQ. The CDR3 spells CASSFRQGLETQYF. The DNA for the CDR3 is TGCGCCAGCAGCTTCAGACAGGGATTGGAGACCCAGTACTTC.

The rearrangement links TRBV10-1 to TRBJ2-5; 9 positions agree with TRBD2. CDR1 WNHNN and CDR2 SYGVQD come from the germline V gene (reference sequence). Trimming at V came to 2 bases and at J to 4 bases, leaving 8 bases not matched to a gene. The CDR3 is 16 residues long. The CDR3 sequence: CASSEGAGGPGETQYF. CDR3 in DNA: TGCGCCAGCAGTGAGGGTGCGGGAGGGCCGGGAGAGACCCAGTACTTC.

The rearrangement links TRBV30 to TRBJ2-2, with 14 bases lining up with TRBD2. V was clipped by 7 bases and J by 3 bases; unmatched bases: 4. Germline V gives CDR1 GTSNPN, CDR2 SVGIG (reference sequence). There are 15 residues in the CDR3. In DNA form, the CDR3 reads TGTGCCTATCGACTAGCGGGAGGGTACACCGGGGAGCTGTTTTTT. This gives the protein CAYRLAGGYTGELFF.

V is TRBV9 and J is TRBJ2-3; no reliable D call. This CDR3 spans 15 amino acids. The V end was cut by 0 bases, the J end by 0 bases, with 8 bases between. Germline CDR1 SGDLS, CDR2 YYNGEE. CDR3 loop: CASSVAITSTDTQYF. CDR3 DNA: TGTGCCAGCAGCGTAGCTATAACTAGCACAGATACGCAGTATTTT.

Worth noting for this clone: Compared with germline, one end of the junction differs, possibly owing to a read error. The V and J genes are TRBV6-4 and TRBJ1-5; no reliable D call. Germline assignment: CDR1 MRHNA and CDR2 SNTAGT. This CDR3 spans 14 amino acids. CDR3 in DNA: TGTGCCAGCAATGACTCGCCAGATAATCAGCCCCAGCATTTT. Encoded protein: CASNDSPDNQPQHF.

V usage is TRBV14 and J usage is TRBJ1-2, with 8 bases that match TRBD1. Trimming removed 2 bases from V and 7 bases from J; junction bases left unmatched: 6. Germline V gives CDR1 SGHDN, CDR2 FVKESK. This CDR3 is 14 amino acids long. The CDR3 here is CASSQSQTGVGYTF. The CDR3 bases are TGTGCCAGCAGCCAATCCCAGACAGGGGTTGGCTACACCTTC.

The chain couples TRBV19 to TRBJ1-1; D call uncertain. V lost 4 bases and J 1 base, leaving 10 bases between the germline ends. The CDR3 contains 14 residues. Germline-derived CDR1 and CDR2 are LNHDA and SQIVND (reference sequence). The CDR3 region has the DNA TGTGCCAGTAGTAGCCAAGAGGAGAACACTGAAGCTTTCTTT. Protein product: CASSSQEENTEAFF.

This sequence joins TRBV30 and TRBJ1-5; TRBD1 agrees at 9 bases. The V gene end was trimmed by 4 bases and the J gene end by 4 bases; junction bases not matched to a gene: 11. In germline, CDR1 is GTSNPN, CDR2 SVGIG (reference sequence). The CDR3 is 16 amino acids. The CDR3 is CAWTPVPGTGNQPQHF. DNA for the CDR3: TGTGCCTGGACCCCTGTACCCGGGACAGGGAATCAGCCCCAGCATTTT.

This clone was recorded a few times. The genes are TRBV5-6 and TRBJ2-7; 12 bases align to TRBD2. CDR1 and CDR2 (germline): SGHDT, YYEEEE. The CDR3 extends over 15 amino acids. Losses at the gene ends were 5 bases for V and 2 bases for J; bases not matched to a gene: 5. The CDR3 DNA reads TGTGCCAGCAGTTTAGGACTAGCGGGGCCCTACGAGCAGTACTTC. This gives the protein CASSLGLAGPYEQYF.

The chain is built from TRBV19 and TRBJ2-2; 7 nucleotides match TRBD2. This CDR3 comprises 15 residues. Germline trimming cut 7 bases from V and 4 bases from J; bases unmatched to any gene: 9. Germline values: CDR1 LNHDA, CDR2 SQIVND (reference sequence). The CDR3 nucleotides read TGTGCCAGTATCTCATCGGGAGGTATCACCGGGGAGCTGTTTTTT. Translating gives CASISSGGITGELFF.

The CDR3 region has the DNA TGTGCCAGCAGTGAATTGGGACTAGCTTCCTACAATGAGCAGTTCTTC. As protein: CASSELGLASYNEQFF. The chain links TRBV25-1 to TRBJ2-1, with 9 bases matching TRBD2. V shed 1 base and J 1 base; nucleotides not matched to a gene: 2. Germline loops: CDR1 MGHDK, CDR2 SYGVNS. This CDR3 contains 16 residues.

The CDR3 DNA sequence: TGTGCCAGCAGTTACTCACCGACCGGGAGCTATGGCTACACCTTC. Protein sequence: CASSYSPTGSYGYTF. J is TRBJ1-2 and V is TRBV6-5; D is unclear. The V and J ends lost 0 bases and 4 bases respectively, with 12 bases between them. Germline CDR1 is MNHEY and CDR2 is SVGAGI. The CDR3 runs to 15 residues.

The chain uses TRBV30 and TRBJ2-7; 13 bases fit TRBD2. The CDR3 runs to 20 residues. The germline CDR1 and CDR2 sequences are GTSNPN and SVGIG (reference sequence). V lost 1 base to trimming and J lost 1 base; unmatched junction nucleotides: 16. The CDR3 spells CAWSGGQGETSGRPSYEQYF. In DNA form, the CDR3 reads TGTGCCTGGAGTGGAGGGCAGGGAGAGACTAGCGGGAGGCCTTCCTACGAGCAGTACTTC.

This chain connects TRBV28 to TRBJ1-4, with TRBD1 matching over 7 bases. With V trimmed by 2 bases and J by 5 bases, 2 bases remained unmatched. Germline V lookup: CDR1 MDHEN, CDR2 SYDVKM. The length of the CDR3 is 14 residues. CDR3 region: CASSLEGANEKLFF. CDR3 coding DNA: TGTGCCAGCAGTTTAGAGGGGGCGAATGAAAAACTGTTTTTT.

CDR3 loop: CASSQTPREKLFF. As DNA, the CDR3 is TGTGCCAGCTCACAGACTCCGAGGGAAAAACTGTTTTTT. This chain links TRBV18 with TRBJ1-4, with no clear D. Germline CDR1 is KGHSH and CDR2 is LQKENI. This CDR3 region has 13 residues. The V and J ends lost 4 bases and 8 bases respectively, with 11 bases between them.